This record concerns one T cell receptor (beta chain) sequence. Its specificity is unknown. Naive CD4+ T cells were purified with Tregs depleted by CD25. This CDR3 has 13 amino acids. Germline V gene lookup returns CDR1 SGHTA and CDR2 FQGNSA. V dropped 2 bases and J dropped 6 bases, with 11 bases sitting between them. The study, taken as a whole, reports: The larger cohort examined one V-J beta rearrangement, not whole repertoires. Tumor-infiltrating Treg TCR alpha and beta sequences overlapped most with tumor naive CD4+ T cells, then blood naive.

Constant-region reverse primers amplified full-length variable regions, followed by semi-nested Nested Universal Primer A PCR. TCRdb called the 5' RACE reads again in MiXCR, with one record for every CDR3 protein. The sample consists of about 54,000 distinct CDR3 sequences, about a sixth of them appearing once. The chain combines TRBV7-2 with TRBJ2-7; a possible D gene is TRBD2 (5 bases). The receptor was isolated from a female donor with breast cancer. Sequencing was performed on naive CD4+ T cells sorted from blood. Subset defined: naive CD4+ T cells, CD4+CD45RA+CD25-. The CDR3 reads CASSLKRSREQYF. CDR3 nucleotides: TGTGCCAGCAGCTTAAAGCGGTCGCGCGAGCAGTACTTC.